This entry is about one T cell receptor (beta chain). Enrolment of Seattle patients took place during active infection, and they were followed longitudinally. The repertoire was sequenced with immunoSEQ multiplex PCR; TCRdb's copy has only in-frame clones and lacks some. The sample lists some 390,000 clones, 70% to 90% occurring once. This specimen comes from a study of blood T cell repertoires in COVID-19. The receptor was derived from a woman aged 40 to 49 with COVID-19, enrolled during active disease. The sequenced sample was peripheral blood.

This chain's CDR3 is CASSLSGGAFF. CDR3 coding DNA: TGTGCCAGCAGCTTGTCGGGGGGAGCTTTCTTT. The chain employs TRBV5-8 and TRBJ1-1; D perhaps matches TRBD1 (5 bases). The CDR3 length is 11 residues. Germline CDR1 is SGHTS and CDR2 is YDEGEE. The ends were cut back, 1 base at V and 10 bases at J, with 8 bases in the middle.